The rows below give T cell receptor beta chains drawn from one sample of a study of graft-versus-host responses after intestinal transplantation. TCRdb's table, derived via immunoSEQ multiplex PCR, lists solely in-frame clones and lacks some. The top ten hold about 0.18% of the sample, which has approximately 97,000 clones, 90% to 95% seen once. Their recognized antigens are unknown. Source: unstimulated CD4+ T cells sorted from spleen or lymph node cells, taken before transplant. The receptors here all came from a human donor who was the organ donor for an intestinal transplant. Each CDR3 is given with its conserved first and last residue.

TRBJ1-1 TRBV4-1 CASSQGYRSTEAFF
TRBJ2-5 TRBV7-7 CASSLGQQETQYF
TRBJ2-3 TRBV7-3 CASSLTPVRGGIDTQYF
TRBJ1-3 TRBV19 CASSISGGTSSGNTIYF
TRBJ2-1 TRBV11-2 CASSLDLAGRVEQFF
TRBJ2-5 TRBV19 CASSRGITGETQYF
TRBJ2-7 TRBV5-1 CASSPGLAGKAEQYF
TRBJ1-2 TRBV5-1 CASSLELWYGYTF
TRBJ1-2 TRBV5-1 CASSSDSYGYTF
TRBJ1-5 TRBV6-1 CASRSKINQPQHF
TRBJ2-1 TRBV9 CASSVVAGGHNEQFF
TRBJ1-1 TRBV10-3 CAIRREKTEAFF
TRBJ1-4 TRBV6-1 CASSEAGGEKLFF
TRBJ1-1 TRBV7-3 CASSRQGLVSGSGAFF
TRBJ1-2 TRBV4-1 CASSPIGTGGSYGYTF
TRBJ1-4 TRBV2 CASSRSGAGGLFF
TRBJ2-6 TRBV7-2 CASSLVSSGANVLTF
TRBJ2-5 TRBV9 CASSVGQVGETQYF
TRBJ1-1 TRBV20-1 CSARRNTEAFF
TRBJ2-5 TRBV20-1 CSANREQYF
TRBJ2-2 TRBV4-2 CASSQAGQGYGELFF
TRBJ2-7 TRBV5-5 CASSLWLAAIYEQYF
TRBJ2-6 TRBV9 CASSVASGGLGSGANVLTF
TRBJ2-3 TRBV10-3 CATQGLAGGDTQYF
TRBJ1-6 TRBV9 CASSAGTGSSYNSPLHF